The 24 T cell receptor beta chains listed next were all sequenced from one sample in a study of blood T cells in healthy people across ages. A sample-barcoded 5' primer and a J-beta primer mix were used in a second PCR of about 7 to 12 cycles. TCRdb passed the 5' RACE reads through MiXCR, listing each CDR3 protein once. The sample carries roughly 1,800,000 distinct CDR3 sequences, around 50% recorded once. The sequenced material came from blood. The origin of the receptors is a middle-aged woman in good health.

This clonotype was counted ten times or more. V and J are TRBV9 and TRBJ2-5; 7 bases map to TRBD1. Trimming cost V 0 bases and J 5 bases; bases outside gene matches: 4. The CDR3 extends over 14 amino acids. From germline, CDR1 is SGDLS and CDR2 YYNGEE. Here the CDR3 DNA reads TGTGCCAGCAGCGTAGAGGGGGCAGGGGAGACCCAGTACTTC. Its protein is CASSVEGAGETQYF.

In its sample, this clonotype was seen once. The chain is built from TRBV3-1 and TRBJ2-7, with D perhaps matching TRBD2 (5 bases). The CDR3 spans 16 residues. The germline V and J ends were trimmed by 2 bases and 4 bases, with 18 bases remaining between them. The germline gives CDR1 LGHDT, CDR2 YNNKEL (reference sequence). CDR3 sequence reads: CASSQSRPGSGYEQYF. The DNA for the CDR3 is TGTGCCAGCAGCCAATCCCGTCCGGGGTCAGGTTACGAGCAGTACTTC.

The CDR3 DNA reads TGTGCCACCAGGTTTGGACTAGCGGGGGGTCAGTACTTC. Its protein is CATRFGLAGGQYF. The chain recombines TRBV15 with TRBJ2-4; 14 bases align to TRBD2. V gave up 6 bases and J gave up 12 bases; unmatched junction bases: 4. This CDR3 is built from 13 residues. Germline CDR1 LNHNV, CDR2 YYDKDF (reference sequence).

DNA of the CDR3: TGCAGCGTTGGTCCGGGGAGCACAGATACGCAGTATTTT. Its translation is CSVGPGSTDTQYF. The chain has TRBV29-1 and TRBJ2-3, with D perhaps matching TRBD2 (5 bases). The CDR3 consists of 13 residues. The ends were cut back, 4 bases at V and 0 bases at J, with 8 bases in the middle. Looked up from germline, CDR1 is SQVTM and CDR2 is ANQGSEA.

This chain joins TRBV15 and TRBJ2-5; D ambiguous. This CDR3 is built from 15 residues. Germline V gene data show CDR1 as LNHNV and CDR2 as YYDKDF (reference sequence). V lost 0 bases to trimming and J lost 2 bases, with 10 bases between them. CDR3 sequence reads: CATSRDRVLQETQYF. The CDR3 DNA follows: TGTGCCACCAGCAGAGATCGGGTTTTACAAGAGACCCAGTACTTC. Supplemented by reference TRBV15 and TRBJ2-5, the full variable domain reads DAMVIQNPRYQVTQFGKPVTLSCSQTLNHNVMYWYQQKSSQAPKLLFHYYDKDFNNEADTPDNFQSRRPNTSFCFLDIRSPGLGDTAMYLCATSRDRVLQETQYFGPGTRLLVL.

CDR3 loop: CASRGDRTRGTEAFF. The CDR3 DNA is TGTGCCAGCAGGGGGGACAGGACGCGGGGGACTGAAGCTTTCTTT. The chain couples TRBV12-3 or TRBV12-4 to TRBJ1-1; 8 positions match TRBD1. The CDR3 runs to 15 residues. After removal of 6 bases from V and 5 bases from J, the junction contained 11 bases not matched to a gene.

This clonotype was detected many times. V usage is TRBV7-2 and J usage is TRBJ2-4; the D gene is possibly TRBD2 (6 bases). CDR3 length equals 13 residues. Per the germline V gene, CDR1 is SGHTA and CDR2 is FQGNSA. The germline V and J ends were trimmed by 5 bases and 1 base, with 6 bases remaining between them. This CDR3 reads CASSGGAKNIQYF. CDR3 DNA: TGTGCCAGCAGCGGGGGGGCCAAAAACATTCAGTACTTC.

This clonotype was picked up a small number of times. This chain connects TRBV4-3 to TRBJ2-2, with D perhaps assigned TRBD1 or TRBD2 (6 bases each). CDR3 length equals 16 residues. V was pared by 1 base and J by 2 bases, with 11 bases between. The V gene's germline CDR1 is LGHNA and CDR2 YSLEER. CDR3 region: CASSQVGGPNTGELFF. In DNA, the CDR3 is TGCGCCAGCAGCCAAGTGGGGGGCCCAAACACCGGGGAGCTGTTTTTT.

The V gene is TRBV20-1, the J gene TRBJ2-3, with 9 bases aligning to TRBD1. Germline CDR1 and CDR2: DFQATT and SNEGSKA (reference sequence). Trimming at V came to 3 bases and at J to 2 bases, leaving 9 bases not matched to a gene. The CDR3 consists of 16 residues. The CDR3 region has the DNA TGCAGTGCTAGGGTTACAGGGGGCGGCTACACAGATACGCAGTATTTT. Its translation is CSARVTGGGYTDTQYF.

This clonotype has a handful of counts. This chain links TRBV5-1 with TRBJ1-2, with 7 bases that match TRBD1. The CDR3 runs 19 residues. Germline values: CDR1 SGHRS, CDR2 YFSETQ. V shed 0 bases, J shed 4 bases, and the junction held 18 bases outside the gene matches. The CDR3 coding sequence is TGCGCCAGCAGCTTGGATGTTAGGCCGGGACAGCTAAAGTTCTATGGCTACACCTTC. It translates to CASSLDVRPGQLKFYGYTF.

The chain couples TRBV29-1 to TRBJ2-1; 7 bases are a match to TRBD1. CDR1 and CDR2 (germline): SQVTM, ANQGSEA. CDR3 length: 10 residues. V was clipped by 7 bases and J by 9 bases; unmatched bases: 3. CDR3 DNA: TGCAGCGGGACAGGAGGTGAGCAGTTCTTC. Residues: CSGTGGEQFF.

The CDR3 here is CASSVESGRTYEQYF. For the CDR3, the DNA is TGTGCCAGCAGCGTAGAGAGTGGACGAACCTACGAGCAGTACTTC. The J gene is TRBJ2-7, the V gene TRBV9; D remains unclear. The V gene's germline CDR1 is SGDLS and CDR2 YYNGEE. V was trimmed by 0 bases and J by 2 bases, leaving 12 bases between them. This CDR3 comprises 15 residues.

This clonotype turned up a few times. The chain uses TRBV7-9 and TRBJ2-6; no reliable D call. Between the trimmed V and J ends, which lost 0 bases and 0 bases, there was a span of 3 bases. CDR1 and CDR2 (germline): SEHNR, FQNEAQ (reference sequence). The CDR3 loop spans 15 amino acids. The CDR3 sequence: CASSLADSGANVLTF. The CDR3 DNA sequence: TGTGCCAGCAGCTTAGCGGACTCTGGGGCCAACGTCCTGACTTTC.

This sequence joins TRBV4-3 and TRBJ2-5, with TRBD1 as a possible D gene (5 bases). CDR1 LGHNA and CDR2 YSLEER come from the germline V gene. This CDR3 is 16 amino acids long. The V and J ends lost 0 bases and 8 bases respectively, with 19 bases between them. As DNA, the CDR3 is TGCGCCAGCAGCCAAGATCAGGGTTGGGGCGGTGATACCCAGTACTTC. It translates to CASSQDQGWGGDTQYF.

The V gene is TRBV29-1, the J gene TRBJ1-4; D not resolved. The V gene's germline CDR1 is SQVTM and CDR2 ANQGSEA. V dropped 7 bases and J dropped 0 bases, with 6 bases sitting between them. There are 12 residues in the CDR3. The CDR3 sequence: CSGVATNEKLFF. The CDR3 bases are TGCAGCGGAGTTGCAACTAATGAAAAACTGTTTTTT.

This clonotype was found a few times. The chain recombines TRBV15 with TRBJ1-5; TRBD1 agrees at 12 bases. V was clipped by 8 bases and J by 6 bases; unmatched bases: 8. Per germline, CDR1 LNHNV and CDR2 YYDKDF (reference sequence). This CDR3 has 15 amino acids. For the CDR3, the DNA is TGTGCCACCCGTCGGGACAGGGGGCGAAGTCAGCCCCAGCATTTT. Residues: CATRRDRGRSQPQHF.

The chain links TRBV7-2 to TRBJ2-7, with TRBD1 identical over 12 bases. Near its end, the DNA agrees better with TRBJ2-5, so the J call may be wrong. The germline gives CDR1 SGHTA, CDR2 FQGNSA. The CDR3 totals 17 residues. CDR3 loop: CASSLKAGTGGIETQYF. CDR3 coding DNA: TGTGCCAGCAGCTTAAAGGCCGGGACAGGGGGCATAGAGACCCAGTACTTC.

CDR3 nucleotide sequence: TGTGCCAGCAGCCAAGGGGATACAGATACGAGCAATCAGCCCCAGCATTTT. It is translated as CASSQGDTDTSNQPQHF. J is TRBJ1-5 and V is TRBV4-2; D unclear. Germline V lookup: CDR1 LGHNA, CDR2 YNFKEQ. Between the trimmed V and J ends, which lost 1 base and 1 base, there was a span of 14 bases. The CDR3 loop spans 17 amino acids.

The chain uses TRBV20-1 and TRBJ2-3, with TRBD2 matching over 13 bases. The V segment lost 0 bases and the J segment 3 bases; nucleotides outside the gene matches: 3. The germline V gene encodes CDR1 DFQATT and CDR2 SNEGSKA (reference sequence). The CDR3 sequence is 16 residues long. The CDR3 spells CSARELAGGPTDTQYF. The CDR3 DNA reads as TGCAGTGCTAGAGAACTAGCGGGGGGGCCAACAGATACGCAGTATTTT.

This rearrangement joins TRBV9 to TRBJ2-6; 11 bases map to TRBD1. Trimming removed 5 bases from V and 2 bases from J; junction bases left unmatched: 6. The CDR3 sequence is 17 residues long. Germline CDR1 reads SGDLS; CDR2 reads YYNGEE. Here the CDR3 reads CASRTGQGVPGANVLTF. In DNA, the CDR3 is TGTGCCAGCAGAACGGGACAGGGGGTCCCTGGGGCCAACGTCCTGACTTTC.

This clonotype was recorded a few times. V usage is TRBV7-6 and J usage is TRBJ2-5; D gene unclear. Trimming pared 5 bases from V and 1 base from J, leaving 11 bases between. CDR1 is SGHVS, CDR2 FNYEAQ, per germline. The CDR3 extends over 14 amino acids. This CDR3 is CASSPTTSQETQYF. The CDR3 nucleotides are TGTGCCAGCAGCCCGACAACAAGCCAAGAGACCCAGTACTTC.

This chain joins TRBV6-6 and TRBJ1-2; the match to TRBD1 covers 8 bases. From germline, CDR1 is MNHNY and CDR2 SVGAGI (reference sequence). V shed 0 bases and J 7 bases; nucleotides not matched to a gene: 7. The CDR3 runs 15 residues. The CDR3 reads CASSYSGAGGFGYTF. CDR3 coding DNA: TGTGCCAGCAGTTACTCGGGGGCAGGGGGCTTTGGCTACACCTTC.

CDR3 nucleotides: TGTGCCAGCAGCCCCCCCCCGGGGAATTACGAGCAGTACTTC. Its protein product is CASSPPPGNYEQYF. The J gene is TRBJ2-7, the V gene TRBV7-9; possible D gene TRBD2, 5 bases. There are 14 residues in the CDR3. The V end was cut by 5 bases, the J end by 4 bases, with 15 bases between. Germline V gene lookup returns CDR1 SEHNR and CDR2 FQNEAQ (reference sequence).

This chain connects TRBV14 to TRBJ2-1; D perhaps matches TRBD2 (7 bases). The V end was cut by 8 bases, the J end by 3 bases, with 17 bases between. Per germline, CDR1 SGHDN and CDR2 FVKESK. The CDR3 length is 15 residues. Here the CDR3 DNA reads TGTGCCAGCGGGAAAGGGGGGGGGTTCTACAATGAGCAGTTCTTC. Translating gives CASGKGGGFYNEQFF.